These 28 T cell receptor beta chains were sequenced from one sample in a study of vaccination and CD4 T cells after COVID-19. The assay that was used to sequence DNA from cultured CD4+ T cells was the Oncomine TCR Beta short-read assay. TCRdb analysed the PCR reads with MiXCR anew, one entry per CDR3 protein. The table has some 25,000 distinct CDR3 sequences, around two thirds seen once. These TCRs are of unknown antigen specificity. Sample treatment: roughly ten-day PBMC culture with coronavirus spike peptide pools or control peptides (ViraFEST assay). Sequencing was carried out using CD4+ T cells from blood, cultured in vitro. Source of these receptors: a human donor who had recovered from COVID-19.

The rearrangement uses TRBV6-2 or TRBV6-3 and TRBJ1-1; D remains unclear. This CDR3 spans 12 amino acids. The germline V gene encodes CDR1 MNHEY and CDR2 SVGEGT. The ends were cut back, 6 bases at V and 0 bases at J, with 5 bases in the middle. This chain's CDR3 is CASRRMNTEAFF. Here the CDR3 DNA reads TGTGCCAGCAGGAGGATGAACACTGAAGCTTTCTTT.

This chain joins TRBV6-2 or TRBV6-3 and TRBJ1-1; D is perhaps TRBD1 (5 bases). This CDR3 has 16 residues. Germline V gives CDR1 MNHEY, CDR2 SVGEGT. Trimming left V 2 bases short and J 5 bases short, with 18 bases between. Written as DNA, the CDR3 is TGTGCCAGCAGTTACGGTGGGGCCGGACGCGGGACTGAAGCTTTCTTT. It is translated as CASSYGGAGRGTEAFF.

The gene calls are TRBV6-1 and TRBJ1-1, with 10 bases aligning to TRBD1. V dropped 7 bases and J dropped 10; count of bases not matched to a gene: 12. This CDR3 is 14 amino acids long. Germline V gives CDR1 MNHNS, CDR2 SASEGT. CDR3 sequence reads: CASTLTGGSGGAFF. For the CDR3, the DNA is TGTGCCAGCACCCTGACAGGGGGCAGTGGTGGAGCTTTCTTT.

Here the CDR3 reads CASSPAAGVNIQYF. DNA of the CDR3: TGCGCCAGCAGCCCTGCCGCGGGAGTGAACATTCAGTACTTC. The V and J genes are TRBV5-1 and TRBJ2-4; 7 bases line up with TRBD2. Germline V lookup: CDR1 SGHRS, CDR2 YFSETQ. Unmatched junction bases numbered 8, after V lost 4 bases and J lost 7 bases. The CDR3 contains 14 residues.

This clonotype came up a few times. This rearrangement joins TRBV20-1 to TRBJ1-1; TRBD1 matches 7 bases. CDR3 length equals 14 residues. Germline V gives CDR1 DFQATT, CDR2 SNEGSKA (reference sequence). Trimming took 5 bases from V and 3 from J; bases not matched to a gene: 9. As DNA, the CDR3 is TGCAGTGCTCCAAAGACAGGGAGGGACACTGAAGCTTTCTTT. It specifies CSAPKTGRDTEAFF.

The DNA of the CDR3 is TGTGCCAGCCACGGACAGGGGGGTTATGGCTACACCTTC. Its protein is CASHGQGGYGYTF. The chain employs TRBV6-1 and TRBJ1-2, with 10 bases identical to TRBD1. The CDR3 contains 13 residues. J gave up 5 bases and V 8 bases, and 5 bases lay outside the gene matches. Germline loops: CDR1 MNHNS, CDR2 SASEGT.

This clonotype showed up just a few times. The chain links TRBV7-2 to TRBJ1-5; tentatively, D is TRBD1 (6 bases). V lost 5 bases and J lost 6, with 14 bases in between. Germline-derived CDR1 and CDR2 are SGHTA and FQGNSA. This CDR3 has 14 amino acids. The CDR3 coding sequence is TGTGCCAGCAGCCCAGGGGATGTAGGTCAGCCCCAGCATTTT. As protein: CASSPGDVGQPQHF.

This clonotype was observed once. CDR3 in DNA: TGTGCCTGGAGGAAAGAGCGGGGGAATGAGCAGTTCTTC. Its protein product is CAWRKERGNEQFF. This chain uses TRBV30 with TRBJ2-1, with TRBD2 matching 8 bases. This CDR3 spans 13 amino acids. The trim removed 3 bases at V and 7 bases at J, leaving 5 bases unmatched. Germline V lookup: CDR1 GTSNPN, CDR2 SVGIG (reference sequence).

The J gene is TRBJ1-1, the V gene TRBV7-2; no reliable D call. The V gene's germline CDR1 is SGHTA and CDR2 FQGNSA. The CDR3 spans 14 residues. V was trimmed by 5 bases and J by 2 bases, leaving 12 bases between them. Here the CDR3 DNA reads TGTGCCAGCAGCCCTAGCGGCGTAAACACTGAAGCTTTCTTT. It is translated as CASSPSGVNTEAFF.

The V and J genes are TRBV7-2 and TRBJ2-1, with D possibly TRBD1 on 6 matching bases. Between the trimmed V and J ends, which lost 4 bases and 1 base, there was a span of 14 bases. The CDR3 is made up of 16 amino acids. CDR1 SGHTA and CDR2 FQGNSA come from the germline V gene. The CDR3 region has the DNA TGTGCCAGCAGCTCTTGGCAAGGACAGTCCTACAATGAGCAGTTCTTC. Translated: CASSSWQGQSYNEQFF.

This sequence joins TRBV12-3 or TRBV12-4 and TRBJ2-1; D uncertain. The CDR3 contains 15 residues. V was clipped by 4 bases and J by 9 bases, with 19 bases between them. The CDR3 sequence is CASSSVPYAESEQFF. The CDR3 nucleotides read TGTGCCAGCAGTTCAGTACCCTACGCGGAGTCTGAGCAGTTCTTC.

This chain connects TRBV20-1 to TRBJ1-5; no clear D gene. With 2 bases removed from V and 6 bases from J, the gap between germline ends came to 8 bases. The CDR3 extends over 12 amino acids. Germline assignment: CDR1 DFQATT and CDR2 SNEGSKA (reference sequence). The CDR3 bases are TGCAGTGCTAGACGCGGGAGTCAGCCCCAGCATTTT. Translation gives CSARRGSQPQHF.

The chain combines TRBV6-1 with TRBJ2-3; TRBD1 or TRBD2 may be the D gene (5 bases each). This CDR3 spans 15 amino acids. Germline CDR1 reads MNHNS; CDR2 reads SASEGT. V was clipped by 6 bases and J by 5 bases, with 18 bases between them. CDR3 protein: CASSPGYRGVDTQYF. The DNA for the CDR3 is TGTGCCAGCAGCCCGGGCTACCGGGGCGTAGATACGCAGTATTTT.

Written as DNA, the CDR3 is TGTGGGCAGATAAGGCCTGATGGCTACACCTTC. The encoded protein is CGQIRPDGYTF. The rearrangement joins TRBV30 to TRBJ1-2; D is uncertain. Looked up from germline, CDR1 is GTSNPN and CDR2 is SVGIG (reference sequence). The CDR3 has 11 residues.

This chain links TRBV6-5 with TRBJ1-1, with D tentatively TRBD1 (6 bases). Trimming cost V 0 bases and J 4 bases, with 12 bases left between them. CDR1 is MNHEY and CDR2 is SVGAGI in the germline V gene. The CDR3 covers 15 residues. Here the CDR3 DNA reads TGTGCCAGCAGTTACTCGACAGGCTTGATCACTGAAGCTTTCTTT. Its protein is CASSYSTGLITEAFF.

This clonotype is a singleton in its sample. The gene calls are TRBV6-2 or TRBV6-3 and TRBJ2-3; tentatively, D is TRBD1 (6 bases). V lost 5 bases, J lost 4 bases, and 16 bases lay in between. The length of the CDR3 is 15 residues. Germline V gene data show CDR1 as MNHEY and CDR2 as SVGEGT. The chain's CDR3 is CASSNHRVGADTQYF. The DNA of the CDR3 is TGTGCCAGCAGTAACCACAGGGTTGGGGCAGATACGCAGTATTTT.

V gene TRBV6-5 combines with J gene TRBJ2-5; TRBD1 matches at 7 bases. Trimming took 2 bases from V and 5 from J; bases not matched to a gene: 8. Germline V gene lookup returns CDR1 MNHEY and CDR2 SVGAGI. The CDR3 runs 15 residues. The CDR3 spells CASSYVLGTVETQYF. The CDR3 DNA reads as TGTGCCAGCAGTTACGTACTGGGGACAGTGGAGACCCAGTACTTC.

The gene calls are TRBV6-2 or TRBV6-3 and TRBJ1-5; D is unclear. The ends were cut back, 6 bases at V and 4 bases at J, with 13 bases in the middle. The germline V gene has CDR1 MNHEY and CDR2 SVGEGT. CDR3 length: 14 residues. CDR3 in DNA: TGTGCCAGCAGCTCCAGGAGGGAGAATCAGCCCCAGCATTTT. It encodes CASSSRRENQPQHF.

In its sample, this clonotype was seen a few times. The CDR3 sequence: CASSSNRGGNQPQHF. For the CDR3, the DNA is TGTGCCAGCAGTTCAAACAGGGGCGGCAATCAGCCCCAGCATTTT. This chain links TRBV2 with TRBJ1-5, with TRBD1 identical over 7 bases. The CDR3 contains 15 residues. The V gene's germline CDR1 is SNHLY and CDR2 FYNNEI. The V and J ends lost 5 bases and 2 bases, in that order; junction bases with no gene match: 6. Supplemented by reference TRBV2 and TRBJ1-5, the full variable domain reads EPEVTQTPSHQVTQMGQEVILRCVPISNHLYFYWYRQILGQKVEFLVSFYNNEISEKSEIFDDQFSVERPDGSNFTLKIRSTKLEDSAMYFCASSSNRGGNQPQHFGDGTRLSIL.

The chain joins TRBV15 to TRBJ2-1, with 8 bases matching TRBD1. V dropped 5 bases and J dropped 5; count of bases not matched to a gene: 5. Germline V gives CDR1 LNHNV, CDR2 YYDKDF (reference sequence). The CDR3 has 14 residues. The CDR3 is CATSPQGGNNEQFF. CDR3 DNA sequence: TGTGCCACCAGCCCACAGGGGGGCAACAATGAGCAGTTCTTC.

The J gene is TRBJ1-1, the V gene TRBV7-2; D possibly corresponds to TRBD1 (5 bases). The CDR3 spans 15 residues. V was clipped by 4 bases and J by 5 bases, with 17 bases between them. Germline-derived CDR1 and CDR2 are SGHTA and FQGNSA. In DNA form, the CDR3 reads TGTGCCAGCAGCTCCAACCAGGGATATAAGACTGAAGCTTTCTTT. It translates to CASSSNQGYKTEAFF.

This clonotype was counted a few times. This chain joins TRBV20-1 and TRBJ1-1; possibly TRBD1 for D (6 bases). The CDR3 consists of 16 residues. Germline CDR1 reads DFQATT; CDR2 reads SNEGSKA (reference sequence). Trimming took 6 bases from V and 0 from J, leaving 20 bases between them. The chain's CDR3 is CSAIKGVPLMNTEAFF. As DNA, the CDR3 is TGCAGTGCCATAAAGGGGGTACCCCTAATGAACACTGAAGCTTTCTTT.

The V call is TRBV6-2 or TRBV6-3, the J call TRBJ2-2, with TRBD2 matching 13 bases. CDR1 is MNHEY and CDR2 is SVGEGT in the germline V gene. The length of the CDR3 is 20 residues. With V trimmed by 5 bases and J by 3 bases, 15 bases remained unmatched. As DNA, the CDR3 is TGTGCCAGCAGTCCCGATCCCGGGACTAGCGGGACTCGGGACACCGGGGAGCTGTTTTTT. Its translation: CASSPDPGTSGTRDTGELFF.

There are a few counts of this clonotype. The DNA of the CDR3 is TGTGCCAGCAGTTTATGGGGAGACAGGGGGGGTGAAGCTTTCTTT. It translates to CASSLWGDRGGEAFF. The gene calls are TRBV27 and TRBJ1-1; 9 bases match TRBD1. This CDR3 has 15 amino acids. Germline CDR1 MNHEY, CDR2 SMNVEV (reference sequence). Trimming cost V 1 base and J 7 bases; bases outside gene matches: 7.

The V and J genes are TRBV5-6 and TRBJ2-2; D gene ambiguous. CDR1 and CDR2 from the germline V gene are SGHDT and YYEEEE. This CDR3 comprises 11 residues. Between the trimmed V and J ends, which lost 3 bases and 4 bases, there was a span of 1 base. CDR3 nucleotides: TGTGCCAGCAGCTCCACCGGGGAGCTGTTTTTT. Its protein product is CASSSTGELFF.

In this sample, this clonotype turned up a few times. This chain links TRBV20-1 with TRBJ2-7; D not certain. CDR1 and CDR2 from the germline V gene are DFQATT and SNEGSKA (reference sequence). CDR3 length: 17 amino acids. V lost 1 base to trimming and J lost 3 bases, with 22 bases between them. The CDR3: CSARASVSRHGNYEQYF. The CDR3 coding sequence is TGCAGTGCTAGAGCCTCCGTGTCCCGCCACGGTAACTACGAGCAGTACTTC.

Concerning this clonotype: Relative to the germline gene, one junction end is altered; a read error may explain this. The chain links TRBV7-9 to TRBJ2-3; 9 bases agree with TRBD2. Germline lookup yields CDR1 SEHNR and CDR2 FQNEAQ (reference sequence). The CDR3 is made up of 14 amino acids. CDR3 region: CASSLAGLTDTQYF. The CDR3 DNA is TGTGCCAGCAGCCTAGCGGGACTCACAGATACGCAGTATTTT. Using reference TRBV7-9 and TRBJ2-3 for the parts outside the CDR3, the full variable domain is DTGVSQNPRHKITKRGQNVTFRCDPISEHNRLYWYRQTLGQGPEFLTYFQNEAQLEKSRLLSDRFSAERPKGSFSTLEIQRTEQGDSAMYLCASSLAGLTDTQYFGPGTRLTVL.

The V call is TRBV20-1, the J call TRBJ1-5, with TRBD1 identical over 8 bases. There are 18 residues in the CDR3. After removal of 1 base from V and 3 bases from J, the junction contained 14 bases not matched to a gene. In germline, CDR1 is DFQATT, CDR2 SNEGSKA (reference sequence). CDR3 protein: CSARVPRPGTGFNQPQHF. The DNA of the CDR3 is TGCAGTGCTAGAGTCCCCCGGCCCGGGACAGGCTTCAATCAGCCCCAGCATTTT.